This T cell receptor (beta chain) was profiled in a study of T cells in Graves' hyperthyroidism and ophthalmopathy. Study context: Peripheral blood sampling occurred at initial diagnosis, before any treatment.

The CDR3 loop spans 13 amino acids. Trimming removed 7 bases from V and 0 bases from J, with 9 bases in between. Amplified TCR beta CDR3 regions derived from RNA transcripts. Primed by the HTBI set, a first-round RT-PCR was run on the TCR CDR3. TCRdb itself ran the multiplex PCR reads through MiXCR, one entry per CDR3 protein. Of approximately 400,000 distinct CDR3 sequences in the sample, less than 20% were seen once. With duration under 3 months, ophthalmopathy was active: Clinical Activity Score at least 3, NOSPECS at least 4. PBMCs were derived from about 9.1 ml fresh peripheral blood. This clonotype was observed at least ten times. The antigen remains unidentified. Study-level findings and limits: Blood also carried most thyroid clonotypes expanded above 0.001.

This TCR derives from a man aged 18 to 30 with Graves' ophthalmopathy. Specimen: blood. The chain uses TRBV12-3 or TRBV12-4 and TRBJ1-1; D possibly corresponds to TRBD1 (6 bases). The CDR3 sequence: CASTGQLNTEAFF. The CDR3 DNA sequence: TGTGCCAGCACCGGACAGCTGAACACTGAAGCTTTCTTT.